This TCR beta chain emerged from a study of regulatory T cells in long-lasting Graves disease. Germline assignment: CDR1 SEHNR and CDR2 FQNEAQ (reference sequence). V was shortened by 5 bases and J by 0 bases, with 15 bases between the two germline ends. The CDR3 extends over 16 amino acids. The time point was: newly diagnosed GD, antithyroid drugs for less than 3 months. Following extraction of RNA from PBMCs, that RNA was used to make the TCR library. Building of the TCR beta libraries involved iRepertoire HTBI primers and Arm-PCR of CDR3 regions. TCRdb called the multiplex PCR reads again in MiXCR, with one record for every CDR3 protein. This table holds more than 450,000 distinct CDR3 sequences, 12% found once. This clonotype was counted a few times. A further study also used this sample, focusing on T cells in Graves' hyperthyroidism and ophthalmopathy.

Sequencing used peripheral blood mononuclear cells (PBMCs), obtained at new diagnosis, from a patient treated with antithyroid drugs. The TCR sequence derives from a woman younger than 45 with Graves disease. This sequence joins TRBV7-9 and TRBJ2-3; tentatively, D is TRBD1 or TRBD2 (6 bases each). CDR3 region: CASSPKGGVSTDTQYF. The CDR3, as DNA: TGTGCCAGCAGCCCAAAGGGGGGCGTTAGCACAGATACGCAGTATTTT.